The rows below give T cell receptor beta chains drawn from one sample of a study of blood T cell repertoires in COVID-19. Sequenced by immunoSEQ multiplex PCR; TCRdb stores in-frame clones only, minus some. The repertoire includes 400,000 to 550,000 clones, about 85% of them detected once, and under 2.5% sits in the top ten. Sample: PBMCs or T cells enriched from blood (not recorded which). The receptors shown here come from a woman younger than 30 with acute COVID-19. Both conserved end residues are part of each CDR3. D genes are given only for firm matches. For some rows the clone size is stated as once, few or many, or as a class when expanded; others skip it.

D	V	size	J	DNA	CDR3
-	TRBV30	-	TRBJ1-6	TGTGCCTGGAGGCGGGGCGAGTATAGGAATTCACCCCTCCACTTT	CAWRRGEYRNSPLHF
-	TRBV3-1/TRBV3-2	-	TRBJ2-7	TGTGCCAGCAGCCCAAACTTCTACGAGCAGTACTTC	CASSPNFYEQYF
-	TRBV2	-	TRBJ2-7	TGTGCCAGCAGTCAAGACGGCTACGAGCAGTACTTC	CASSQDGYEQYF
-	TRBV11-2	few	TRBJ1-1	TGTGCCAGCAGCTTTGCTCGGGGGGGAACTGAAGCTTTCTTT	CASSFARGGTEAFF
-	TRBV19	-	TRBJ2-5	TGTGCCAGCAAAAGCCGCGGACTAACGGAGACCCAGTACTTC	CASKSRGLTETQYF
TRBD2	TRBV5-5	once	TRBJ2-7	TGTGCCAGCAGCCCCGGTAGCGGGAGCGAGCAGTACTTC	CASSPGSGSEQYF
TRBD2	TRBV10-1	-	TRBJ2-1	TGCGCCAGCAGGCTAGCGGTTAACAATGAGCAGTTCTTC	CASRLAVNNEQFF
-	TRBV5-6	-	TRBJ1-1	TGTGCCAGCAGCTTGCGGCAGGCCCCGAACACTGAAGCTTTCTTT	CASSLRQAPNTEAFF
TRBD2	TRBV4-3	-	TRBJ2-7	TGCGCCAGCAGCCAAGATCTAGCGGGAAGGTCCTACGAGCAGTACTTC	CASSQDLAGRSYEQYF
TRBD1	TRBV5-6	-	TRBJ2-7	TGTGCCAGCAGCGGAGACAGGGGGCAAATCGAGCAGTACTTC	CASSGDRGQIEQYF
TRBD1	TRBV11-3	-	TRBJ2-2	TGTGCCAGCAGCTTGAGACAGGGGGTGTTCACCGGGGAGCTGTTTTTT	CASSLRQGVFTGELFF
TRBD1	TRBV5-4	-	TRBJ2-7	TGTGCCAGCAGCTTACCGGGACAGGGATACCACGAGCAGTACTTC	CASSLPGQGYHEQYF
TRBD1	TRBV2	-	TRBJ1-2	TGTGCCAGCAGTGGACAGGGGGCCAGAGCTAACTATGGCTACACCTTC	CASSGQGARANYGYTF
-	TRBV6-6	-	TRBJ1-1	TGTGCCAGCAGTGGACCAGGGATGAACACTGAAGCTTTCTTT	CASSGPGMNTEAFF
-	TRBV7-3	-	TRBJ1-1	TGTGCCAGCAGCTCGCAGGGTCATAAGAACACTGAAGCTTTCTTT	CASSSQGHKNTEAFF
-	TRBV4-1	-	TRBJ1-5	TGCGCCAGCAGCCAAGAGTATGTTTTCGTACAGCCCCAGCATTTT	CASSQEYVFVQPQHF
-	TRBV7-9	-	TRBJ1-1	TGTGCCAGCAGCTTGTCTGGACTCAACACTGAAGCTTTCTTT	CASSLSGLNTEAFF
TRBD1	TRBV19	-	TRBJ1-5	TGTGCCAGTAGTCAGACAGGGAAGAATCAGCCCCAGCATTTT	CASSQTGKNQPQHF
TRBD1	TRBV4-1	-	TRBJ2-3	TGCGCCAGCAGCCAAGAAGGCGCGGGACAGGGACCAGATACGCAGTATTTT	CASSQEGAGQGPDTQYF
-	TRBV11-2	-	TRBJ1-2	TGTGCCAGCAGCTTAGGCCCGACAGATTACTATGGCTACACCTTC	CASSLGPTDYYGYTF
-	TRBV5-4	-	TRBJ2-7	TGTGCCAGCAGCTTGGCGGGTACCCTCGAGCAGTACTTC	CASSLAGTLEQYF
TRBD1	TRBV28	-	TRBJ2-5	TGTGCCAGCGGACGACAGGGTCGCCAGTACTTC	CASGRQGRQYF
TRBD2	TRBV24-1	-	TRBJ2-5	TGTGCCACCAGTGGGCTAGCGGGAGTAGGTGAGACCCAGTACTTC	CATSGLAGVGETQYF
-	TRBV6-5	-	TRBJ1-1	TGTGCCAGCCAACTCCGGGGAGCAACTGAAGCTTTCTTT	CASQLRGATEAFF
-	TRBV19	-	TRBJ2-7	TGTGCCAGTAGTATGGACGGGACTGGATACGAGCAGTACTTC	CASSMDGTGYEQYF
-	TRBV11-2	-	TRBJ1-1	TGTGCCAGCACCGGCCGGGAGGGGCGTAACACTGAAGCTTTCTTT	CASTGREGRNTEAFF
-	TRBV20-1	-	TRBJ2-3	TGCAGTGCTAGTAATCGAGATAACCATTTTGGCACAGATACGCAGTATTTT	CSASNRDNHFGTDTQYF
-	TRBV5-1	-	TRBJ1-6	TGCGCCAGCAGCCCGGGCAGGGTAGATTCACCCCTCCACTTT	CASSPGRVDSPLHF
-	TRBV27	-	TRBJ2-7	TGTGCCAGCAGTTTAAGTCCGGCAGGGCCTTTTTCCTACGAGCAGTACTTC	CASSLSPAGPFSYEQYF
TRBD2	TRBV11-1	-	TRBJ2-3	TGTGCCAGCAGCGTGGGACTAGCGGGGGCTCCGCAGTATTTT	CASSVGLAGAPQYF
-	TRBV7-5	-	TRBJ1-5	TGTGCCAGAAGCTTTAGGGGGAATCAGCCCCAGCATTTT	CARSFRGNQPQHF
-	TRBV19	-	TRBJ1-1	TGTGCCAGTAGCCCACAGGGAGGGACTGAAGCTTTCTTT	CASSPQGGTEAFF
-	TRBV6-1	-	TRBJ2-7	TGTGCCAGCAGTGAAGGCAGGGTACCCGAGCAGTACTTC	CASSEGRVPEQYF
-	TRBV24-1	-	TRBJ1-1	TGTGCCACCAGTGCAGGGTCGAACACTGAAGCTTTCTTT	CATSAGSNTEAFF
TRBD1	TRBV27	once	TRBJ1-4	TGTGCCACTCGAACCGGGACAGACGATGAAAAACTGTTTTTT	CATRTGTDDEKLFF
-	TRBV12-3/TRBV12-4	-	TRBJ1-2	TGTGCCAGCAGTTTAGCCAGCTATGGCTACACCTTC	CASSLASYGYTF
-	TRBV11-3	-	TRBJ2-3	TGTGCCAGCAGCCCCCGGAGGTCTGCAGATACGCAGTATTTT	CASSPRRSADTQYF
-	TRBV4-1	-	TRBJ1-1	TGCGCCAGCAGCCAAGTTACCGCAGATGAAGCTTTCTTT	CASSQVTADEAFF
TRBD2	TRBV7-9	few	TRBJ2-5	TGTGCCAGCAGCCTCGGGCTAGCGGGAGGAGAGACCCAGTACTTC	CASSLGLAGGETQYF
-	TRBV28	-	TRBJ2-2	TGTGCCAGCAGGTACTCGAACACCGGGGAGCTGTTTTTT	CASRYSNTGELFF
TRBD1	TRBV2	-	TRBJ1-6	TGTGCCAGCAGTGAACGGGACAGGATGAATTCACCCCTCCACTTT	CASSERDRMNSPLHF
TRBD2	TRBV7-9	-	TRBJ2-1	TGTGCCAGCAGCTTAGGGCGGGAGAGTCACCGGTTCTTC	CASSLGRESHRFF
TRBD1	TRBV27	-	TRBJ2-7	TGTGCCAGCTCCTCAGGGGGCCCCTACGAGCAGTACTTC	CASSSGGPYEQYF
-	TRBV4-1	-	TRBJ1-6	TGCGCCAGCAGCCCCCGCGGGCCTGACGATTCACCCCTCCACTTT	CASSPRGPDDSPLHF
TRBD2	TRBV7-2	-	TRBJ2-3	TGTGCCAGCAGCCCGGGACTAGCGGGAGTAGCCGATACGCAGTATTTT	CASSPGLAGVADTQYF
-	TRBV11-2	-	TRBJ1-1	TGTGCCAGCAGCTTGACGACGGGGGGGGCGCGGAGTACCACTGAAGCTTTCTTT	CASSLTTGGARSTTEAFF
TRBD1	TRBV27	once	TRBJ2-7	TGTGCCAGCAGTCCCGGACAGGGGCTTCACTACGAGCAGTACTTC	CASSPGQGLHYEQYF
TRBD1	TRBV27	-	TRBJ2-7	TGTGCCAGCGGGAAACAGGGACAGGGGGCCCACGAGCAGTACTTC	CASGKQGQGAHEQYF
TRBD1	TRBV18	-	TRBJ2-3	TGTGCCAGCTCACCACCGTCTCCCGGGACAGGGGGCCCTCCGCAGTATTTT	CASSPPSPGTGGPPQYF
TRBD2	TRBV4-3	few	TRBJ2-7	TGCGCCAGCAGCCAAGGGGAGGGGAGGTACGAGCAGTACTTC	CASSQGEGRYEQYF
TRBD1	TRBV11-2	-	TRBJ2-7	TGTGCCGGCAGAGGGACAGAGTCCTACGAGCAGTACTTC	CAGRGTESYEQYF
-	TRBV2	once	TRBJ1-2	TGTGCCAGCAGTGAGGGGCAGGAGTATGGCTACACCTTC	CASSEGQEYGYTF
-	TRBV19	-	TRBJ1-3	TGTGCCAGTAAAAACAGGCACTCTGGAAACACCATATATTTT	CASKNRHSGNTIYF
TRBD2	TRBV4-1	-	TRBJ2-2	TGCGCCAGCAGCGCGTTCCAGATAGCGGGAGGGCCCGGTGGGGAGCTGTTTTTT	CASSAFQIAGGPGGELFF
-	TRBV7-9	-	TRBJ2-1	TGTGCCAGCAGCTTTGGAGGGACAGACAATGAGCAGTTCTTC	CASSFGGTDNEQFF
-	TRBV19	once	TRBJ1-2	TGTGCCAGTAGGAACCCGCAGGGATTTGGCTATGGCTACACCTTC	CASRNPQGFGYGYTF
-	TRBV30	-	TRBJ1-4	TGTGCCTGGAGTGCTGCCAGGGGTAATGAAAAACTGTTTTTT	CAWSAARGNEKLFF
TRBD2	TRBV6-5	-	TRBJ2-7	TGTGCCAGTAGCGGGGGGTCGTACGAGCAGTACTTC	CASSGGSYEQYF
TRBD1	TRBV6-6	-	TRBJ2-7	TGTGCCAGCAGTCGAATCGTCGGACAGGGGTTCTCCTACGAGCAGTACTTC	CASSRIVGQGFSYEQYF